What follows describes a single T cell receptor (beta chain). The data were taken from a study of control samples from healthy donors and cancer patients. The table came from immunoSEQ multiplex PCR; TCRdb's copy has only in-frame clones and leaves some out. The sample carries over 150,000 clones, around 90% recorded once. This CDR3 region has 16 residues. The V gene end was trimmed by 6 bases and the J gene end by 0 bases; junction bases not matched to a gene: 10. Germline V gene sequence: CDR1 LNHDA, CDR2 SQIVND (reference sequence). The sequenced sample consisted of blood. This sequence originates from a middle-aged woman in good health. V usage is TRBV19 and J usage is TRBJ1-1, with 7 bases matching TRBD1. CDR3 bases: TGTGCCAGTAGAGATCCGACAGGGTACATGAACACTGAAGCTTTCTTT. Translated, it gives CASRDPTGYMNTEAFF. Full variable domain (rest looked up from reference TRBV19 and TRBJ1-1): DGGITQSPKYLFRKEGQNVTLSCEQNLNHDAMYWYRQDPGQGLRLIYYSQIVNDFQKGDIAEGYSVSREKKESFPLTVTSAQKNPTAFYLCASRDPTGYMNTEAFFGQGTRLTVV.